The subject of this entry is one T cell receptor (beta chain). This record comes from a study of blood T cell repertoires in COVID-19. The CDR3 runs to 16 residues. The V gene's germline CDR1 is SGDLS and CDR2 YYNGEE. Deletions cut 3 bases from V and 2 bases from J, with 12 bases between. Per the original methods: Nucleated cell number was recorded as an estimate derived from reference gene primer amplification. The data were produced by immunoSEQ multiplex PCR, yet TCRdb's version contains in-frame clones alone and is incomplete. Clonal size and the V and J genes are those of that table, whereas D and trimming came from the DNA. The sample lists just over 350,000 clones, 80% to 90% occurring once.

The sequencing input was peripheral blood. This clonotype was obtained from a woman aged 55-70 years with COVID-19, enrolled during active disease. This chain joins TRBV9 and TRBJ1-6, with D possibly being TRBD1 (6 bases). CDR3 sequence reads: CASSAQDRTYNSPLHF. CDR3 in DNA: TGTGCCAGCAGCGCCCAGGACAGAACCTATAATTCACCCCTCCACTTT.